This T cell receptor beta chain derives from a study of technical replicates of blood from a few donors. The table came from immunoSEQ multiplex PCR; TCRdb's copy has only in-frame clones and leaves some out. The sample includes around 57,000 clones, roughly 97% seen only once; the top ten take about 0.2%. The origin of this receptor is a human donor in good health. The specimen was T cells isolated from PBMCs.

The DNA of the CDR3 is TGTGCCAGCAAAATCCCCCCTGCTGAAGCTTTCTTT. Translating gives CASKIPPAEAFF. The rearrangement joins TRBV6-1 to TRBJ1-1; no firm D call. Germline V gene data show CDR1 as MNHNS and CDR2 as SASEGT. The CDR3 runs 12 residues. The V end lost 7 bases, the J end lost 6 bases, and 12 bases lay between the germline ends.